A single sample is the source of the 20 T cell receptor beta chains below, sequenced in a study of T-cell reconstitution after alpha-beta-depleted transplantation in children. Unique molecular identifiers were incorporated into the prepared TCRbeta library. TCRdb processed the PCR reads anew with MiXCR; each CDR3 protein has one entry. The table has roughly 590,000 distinct CDR3 sequences, 16% seen once. This material consisted of PBMCs from the stem cell graft donor, taken from the stem cell graft. These receptor sequences come from a human donor who donated a stem cell graft to a child with acute myeloid leukemia.

This clonotype has a count of ten or more. This rearrangement joins TRBV5-1 to TRBJ2-5; no definite D call. Trimming pared 1 base from V and 4 bases from J, leaving 11 bases between. CDR1 is SGHRS, CDR2 YFSETQ, per germline. There are 14 residues in the CDR3. CDR3 protein: CASSLTGAVETQYF. The CDR3 DNA is TGCGCCAGCAGCTTGACGGGTGCGGTAGAGACCCAGTACTTC. Combining the CDR3 with reference TRBV5-1 and TRBJ2-5 gives the whole variable domain KAGVTQTPRYLIKTRGQQVTLSCSPISGHRSVSWYQQTPGQGLQFLFEYFSETQRNKGNFPGRFSGRQFSNSRSEMNVSTLELGDSALYLCASSLTGAVETQYFGPGTRLLVL.

There are many counts of this clonotype. The chain combines TRBV10-3 with TRBJ2-5, with 9 positions matching TRBD1. The germline gives CDR1 ENHRY, CDR2 SYGVKD. The trim removed 4 bases at V and 2 bases at J, leaving 5 bases unmatched. This CDR3 has 15 amino acids. The CDR3 DNA is TGTGCCATCAGTGCCGGACAGGGGTGGCAAGAGACCCAGTACTTC. Protein: CAISAGQGWQETQYF.

Only one count was recorded for this clonotype. The chain couples TRBV30 to TRBJ1-3; 9 bases agree with TRBD1. This CDR3 comprises 14 residues. The junction had 6 bases not matched to a gene; V was cut back by 8 bases and J by 1 base. Germline CDR1 GTSNPN, CDR2 SVGIG (reference sequence). The chain's CDR3 is CAGRQGVSGNTIYF. CDR3 sequence (DNA): TGTGCCGGCAGACAGGGGGTTTCTGGAAACACCATATATTTT.

This clonotype has a single count. This chain links TRBV15 with TRBJ2-7; 9 bases line up with TRBD2. The germline CDR1 and CDR2 sequences are LNHNV and YYDKDF (reference sequence). The CDR3 covers 17 residues. The V gene end was trimmed by 0 bases and the J gene end by 0 bases; junction bases not matched to a gene: 6. The CDR3, as DNA: TGTGCCACCAGCAGAGATCCCCTAGCGGGACGCTCCTACGAGCAGTACTTC. It yields the protein CATSRDPLAGRSYEQYF.

This clonotype occurred many times. J is TRBJ2-5 and V is TRBV5-1, with 8 bases matching TRBD2. The J segment lost 4 bases and the V segment lost 3 bases, leaving 2 bases of the junction unmatched. The V gene's germline CDR1 is SGHRS and CDR2 YFSETQ. The CDR3 is made up of 13 amino acids. CDR3 amino acids: CASSSGLAETQYF. The CDR3 DNA reads TGCGCCAGCAGCTCCGGACTAGCAGAGACCCAGTACTTC. The variable domain in full, completed from reference TRBV5-1 and TRBJ2-5, reads KAGVTQTPRYLIKTRGQQVTLSCSPISGHRSVSWYQQTPGQGLQFLFEYFSETQRNKGNFPGRFSGRQFSNSRSEMNVSTLELGDSALYLCASSSGLAETQYFGPGTRLLVL.

This clonotype has only a few counts. This chain uses TRBV20-1 with TRBJ2-1; 11 nucleotides match TRBD2. The CDR3 has 13 amino acids. The V segment lost 6 bases and the J segment 7 bases; nucleotides outside the gene matches: 5. CDR1 DFQATT and CDR2 SNEGSKA come from the germline V gene (reference sequence). Written as DNA, the CDR3 is TGCAGTGCCCGAACTAGCGGGAGAAATGAGCAGTTCTTC. This gives the protein CSARTSGRNEQFF.

In its sample, this clonotype was seen many times. The chain combines TRBV29-1 with TRBJ1-2; no clear D. Germline assignment: CDR1 SQVTM and CDR2 ANQGSEA. V was shortened by 4 bases and J by 6 bases, with 9 bases between the two germline ends. The CDR3 has 11 amino acids. The CDR3 here is CSVGAADGYTF. The CDR3 DNA reads as TGCAGCGTTGGGGCGGCTGATGGCTACACCTTC.

This clonotype occurred a few times. This chain uses TRBV12-3 or TRBV12-4 with TRBJ1-1; no clear D gene. Trimming took off 8 bases at V and 4 bases at J, with 11 bases between the two ends. This CDR3 is 12 amino acids long. The CDR3 nucleotides are TGTGCCAGCCACGACTCGTTCACTGAAGCTTTCTTT. Encoded protein: CASHDSFTEAFF.

In this sample, this clonotype turned up a few times. This chain links TRBV20-1 with TRBJ1-1; D is uncertain. The CDR3 runs to 14 residues. V lost 4 bases to trimming and J lost 1 base, with 13 bases between them. The V gene's germline CDR1 is DFQATT and CDR2 SNEGSKA (reference sequence). In DNA, the CDR3 is TGCAGTGCTATTGGTATTCAGGCGAACACTGAAGCTTTCTTT. Protein sequence: CSAIGIQANTEAFF.

This clonotype was recorded many times. The rearrangement uses TRBV29-1 and TRBJ2-3; D may be TRBD2 (6 bases). This CDR3 has 15 amino acids. V was shortened by 6 bases and J by 4 bases, with 20 bases between the two germline ends. Germline assignment: CDR1 SQVTM and CDR2 ANQGSEA. The CDR3 here is CSVHRLVSWADTQYF. In nucleotides, the CDR3 is TGCAGCGTCCACAGACTAGTTTCATGGGCAGATACGCAGTATTTT.

V usage is TRBV20-1 and J usage is TRBJ1-1; TRBD1 might be the D (5 bases). CDR1 DFQATT and CDR2 SNEGSKA come from the germline V gene (reference sequence). The CDR3 is made up of 13 amino acids. The V end lost 4 bases, the J end lost 1 base, and 10 bases lay between the germline ends. The CDR3 coding sequence is TGCAGTGCTATTGATGACAGGAACACTGAAGCTTTCTTT. Translating gives CSAIDDRNTEAFF.

The CDR3 here is CASRRAAVPNEQYF. CDR3 in DNA: TGTGCCAGCAGAAGGGCGGCGGTCCCCAACGAGCAGTACTTC. This chain uses TRBV14 with TRBJ2-7; D gene uncertain. CDR1 and CDR2 (germline): SGHDN, FVKESK. The ends were cut back, 6 bases at V and 5 bases at J, with 17 bases in the middle. The CDR3 is made up of 14 amino acids.

This clonotype has more than one count but fewer than ten. V gene TRBV7-2 combines with J gene TRBJ2-3; D unresolved. The germline gives CDR1 SGHTA, CDR2 FQGNSA. Trimming cost V 1 base and J 2 bases, with 7 bases left between them. The CDR3 extends over 14 amino acids. The CDR3 protein is CASSLVGPTDTQYF. The DNA for the CDR3 is TGTGCCAGCAGCTTAGTCGGTCCCACAGATACGCAGTATTTT.

The rearrangement joins TRBV18 to TRBJ2-7; D call uncertain. The CDR3 spans 12 residues. Germline-derived CDR1 and CDR2 are KGHSH and LQKENI. Trimming left V 2 bases short and J 2 bases short, with 4 bases between. The CDR3 region is CASSPSTYEQYV. Written as DNA, the CDR3 is TGTGCCAGCTCACCAAGTACCTACGAGCAGTACGTC.

This rearrangement joins TRBV12-3 or TRBV12-4 to TRBJ2-3; TRBD1 agrees at 8 bases. V dropped 3 bases and J dropped 0; count of bases not matched to a gene: 2. The CDR3 totals 15 residues. The CDR3: CASSLWTGSTDTQYF. For the CDR3, the DNA is TGTGCCAGCAGTTTGTGGACAGGGAGCACAGATACGCAGTATTTT.

This clonotype was counted ten times or more. V usage is TRBV7-9 and J usage is TRBJ2-7, with D uncertain. Germline V gene lookup returns CDR1 SEHNR and CDR2 FQNEAQ (reference sequence). This CDR3 contains 12 residues. Trimming left V 5 bases short and J 3 bases short, with 8 bases between. CDR3 sequence: CASSPIGYEQYF. CDR3 DNA sequence: TGTGCCAGCAGCCCCATAGGCTACGAGCAGTACTTC.

This clonotype was seen many times. This chain uses TRBV7-8 with TRBJ1-1; D gene unclear. The length of the CDR3 is 13 residues. Germline V gene lookup returns CDR1 SGHVS and CDR2 FQNEAQ. Trimming removed 2 bases from V and 4 bases from J, with 8 bases in between. In nucleotides, the CDR3 is TGTGCCAGCAGCTTACTGGTGGGCACTGAAGCTTTCTTT. The encoded protein is CASSLLVGTEAFF.

This clonotype was counted a few times. CDR3 amino acids: CSAIPLIRTARGYTF. The CDR3 DNA sequence: TGCAGTGCTATACCTCTTATCCGGACCGCTCGGGGCTACACCTTC. The chain is built from TRBV20-1 and TRBJ1-2; D call uncertain. The CDR3 totals 15 residues. Germline V gives CDR1 DFQATT, CDR2 SNEGSKA (reference sequence). V was pared by 4 bases and J by 8 bases, with 23 bases between.

The chain is built from TRBV20-1 and TRBJ1-1; D gene ambiguous. The CDR3 consists of 14 residues. Germline CDR1 DFQATT, CDR2 SNEGSKA (reference sequence). V was pared by 3 bases and J by 2 bases, with 13 bases between. The CDR3 region is CSASLRFGNTEAFF. Written as DNA, the CDR3 is TGCAGTGCTAGCCTTCGGTTTGGAAACACTGAAGCTTTCTTT.

This clonotype was detected only once. This chain links TRBV4-2 with TRBJ2-1, with 10 bases that match TRBD2. V lost 4 bases, J lost 1 base, and 1 base stayed unmatched. The CDR3 contains 15 residues. In germline, CDR1 is LGHNA, CDR2 YNFKEQ. CDR3 protein: CASSLLAGSYNEQFF. The DNA of the CDR3 is TGTGCCAGCAGCCTACTAGCGGGGTCCTACAATGAGCAGTTCTTC.